This is a list of T cell receptor beta chains from one sample in a study of blood T cell repertoires in COVID-19. Clones were sequenced by immunoSEQ multiplex PCR, and TCRdb holds only the in-frame ones, with some missing. The sample yields about 28,000 clones, roughly 76% seen once. What was sequenced was peripheral blood. The receptors come from an older man with acute or convalescent COVID-19. Each CDR3 is given with its conserved first and last residue. Clone size is shown for a subset of rows, as once, few, many or a class of expanded clone.

15	TRBV19	few	CASSQLAGSYNEQFF
15	TRBV7-8	-	CASSLGLGTHNEQFF
14	TRBV18	-	CASSPDRGNQPQHF
13	TRBV6-2/TRBV6-3	-	CASSDRVHSPQHF
17	TRBV15	-	CATSSARGSGILDTQYF
14	TRBV7-3	-	CASSLNGGTETQYF
16	TRBV7-8	-	CASSNPSGSSYNEQFF
15	TRBV6-4	-	CASSAEGLGGYGYTF
14	TRBV7-8	-	CASSLALNSYEQYF
14	TRBV9	-	CASSVGRGNTEAFF
16	TRBV5-4	-	CASKFERTTPAYEQYF
15	TRBV29-1	-	CSVEDQQGARETQYF
13	TRBV28	-	CASSVTSADTQYF
14	TRBV19	-	CASSLRTSTDTQYF
18	TRBV7-8	-	CASSLNRQGRGTNEKLFF
15	TRBV19	-	CASSIGPQMNTEAFF
15	TRBV10-2	few	CASGYGTGKDEKLFF
14	TRBV18	-	CASSPLGQGEGYTF
12	TRBV19	-	CASSDREGEQFF
15	TRBV7-9	-	CASSLGGTGGNEQFF
17	TRBV28	once	CASRDPKLGGGAGELFF
15	TRBV7-2	-	CASSPGGSGSYEQYF
15	TRBV28	-	CASIRGGGRNTEAFF
14	TRBV7-9	few	CASSRTSWPGELFF
18	TRBV4-1	-	CASSQDLTVGGWGEKLFF
13	TRBV12-3/TRBV12-4	-	CASRIGTAGELFF
16	TRBV4-1	-	CASSQTTGQASYGYTF
17	TRBV20-1	-	CSASNNFAGGPRNEQFF
15	TRBV21-1	-	CASNDRDQGKTEAFF
12	TRBV30	few	CAWRVRDYEQYF
15	TRBV7-2	-	CASSLGTGLNSPLHF
15	TRBV6-2/TRBV6-3	-	CASSWAGGSYNEQFF
14	TRBV28	few	CASSFLSGTDTQYF
14	TRBV6-5	-	CASRAGQGMEKLFF
16	TRBV18	-	CASSPLGAGRNTEAFF
17	TRBV4-1	-	CASSREMTGTGDYGYTF